This T cell receptor beta chain stems from a study of CD8+CD57+ T cells in acquired aplastic anemia. The germline gives CDR1 MGHDK, CDR2 SYGVNS. This CDR3 is built from 15 residues. TCR beta VDJ and CDR3 profiles were obtained from a genomic DNA template. TCRdb itself ran the reads through MiXCR, one entry per CDR3 protein. The sample includes roughly 250,000 distinct CDR3 sequences, less than 85% of them seen just once. Patients who underwent sequencing had shown CD8+CD57+ cell expansion by flow cytometry. Study results and limitations: Any difference that existed in CD8+ Simpson's diversity between patients and controls was not significant.

On this clonotype itself: Its specificity is not known. One end of the junction fails to match germline, which may point to a read error.

Sequenced: sorted CD4+, CD8+, or CD8+CD57+ T cells (not recorded which) from PBMCs. The sequence was obtained from a human donor with aplastic anemia. The chain has TRBV25-1 and TRBJ1-3; no clear D. CDR3 in amino acids: CASSESYDPGNTMYF. CDR3 coding DNA: TGTGCCAGCAGTGAATCCTACGACCCTGGAAACACCATGTATTTT.